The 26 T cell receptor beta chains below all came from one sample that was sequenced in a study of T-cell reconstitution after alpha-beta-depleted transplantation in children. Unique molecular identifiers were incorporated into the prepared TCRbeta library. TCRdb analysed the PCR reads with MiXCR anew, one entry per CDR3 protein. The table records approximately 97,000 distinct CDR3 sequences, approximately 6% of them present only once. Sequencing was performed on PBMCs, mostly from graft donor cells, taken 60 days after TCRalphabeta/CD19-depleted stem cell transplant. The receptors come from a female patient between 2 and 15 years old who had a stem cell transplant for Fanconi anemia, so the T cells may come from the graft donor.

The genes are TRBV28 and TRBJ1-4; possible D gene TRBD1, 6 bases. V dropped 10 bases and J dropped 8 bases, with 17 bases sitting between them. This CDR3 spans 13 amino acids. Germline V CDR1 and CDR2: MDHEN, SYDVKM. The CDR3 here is CATRRQGTEKLFF. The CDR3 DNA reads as TGTGCCACCCGCCGACAAGGGACAGAAAAACTGTTTTTT.

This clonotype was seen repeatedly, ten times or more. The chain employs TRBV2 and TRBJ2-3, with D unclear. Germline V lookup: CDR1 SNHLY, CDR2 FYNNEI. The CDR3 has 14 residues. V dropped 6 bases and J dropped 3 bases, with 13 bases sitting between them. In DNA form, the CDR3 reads TGTGCCAGCAGGGACCTAAGGGTTACAGATACGCAGTATTTT. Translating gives CASRDLRVTDTQYF.

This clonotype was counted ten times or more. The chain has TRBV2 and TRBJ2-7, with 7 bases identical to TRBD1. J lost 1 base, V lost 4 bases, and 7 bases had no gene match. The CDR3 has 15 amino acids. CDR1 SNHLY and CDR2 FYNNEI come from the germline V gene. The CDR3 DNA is TGTGCCAGCAGTGGCCGGGACAGATTGTCCTACGAGCAGTACTTC. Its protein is CASSGRDRLSYEQYF.

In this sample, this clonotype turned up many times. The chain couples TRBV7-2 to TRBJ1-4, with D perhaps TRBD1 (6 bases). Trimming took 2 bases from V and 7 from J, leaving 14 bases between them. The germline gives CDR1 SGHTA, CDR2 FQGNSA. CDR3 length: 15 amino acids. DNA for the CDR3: TGTGCCAGCAGCTTATTGGGGCAGGGGAGTGAAAAACTGTTTTTT. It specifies CASSLLGQGSEKLFF.

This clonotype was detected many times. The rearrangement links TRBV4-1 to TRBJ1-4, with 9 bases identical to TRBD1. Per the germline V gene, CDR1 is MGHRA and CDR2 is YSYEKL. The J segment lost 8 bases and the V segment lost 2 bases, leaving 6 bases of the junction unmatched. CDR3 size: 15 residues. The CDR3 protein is CASSQIQGAREKLFF. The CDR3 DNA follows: TGCGCCAGCAGCCAAATACAGGGGGCTCGGGAAAAACTGTTTTTT.

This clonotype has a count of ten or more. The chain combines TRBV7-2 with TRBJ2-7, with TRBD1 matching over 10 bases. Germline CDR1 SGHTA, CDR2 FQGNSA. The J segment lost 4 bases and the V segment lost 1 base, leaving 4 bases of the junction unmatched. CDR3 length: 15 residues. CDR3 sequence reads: CASSLGQGAVYEQYF. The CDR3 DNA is TGTGCCAGCAGCTTAGGACAGGGGGCGGTTTACGAGCAGTACTTC.

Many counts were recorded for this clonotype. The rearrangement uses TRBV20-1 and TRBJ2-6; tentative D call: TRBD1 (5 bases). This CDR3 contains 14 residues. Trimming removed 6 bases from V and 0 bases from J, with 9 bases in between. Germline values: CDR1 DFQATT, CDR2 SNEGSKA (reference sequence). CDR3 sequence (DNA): TGCAGTGCCAGCGACAGCTCTGGGGCCAACGTCCTGACTTTC. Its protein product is CSASDSSGANVLTF.

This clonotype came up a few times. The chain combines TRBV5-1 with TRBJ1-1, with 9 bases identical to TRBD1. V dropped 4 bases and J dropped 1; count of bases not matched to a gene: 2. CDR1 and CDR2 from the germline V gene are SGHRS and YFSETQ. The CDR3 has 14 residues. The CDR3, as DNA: TGCGCCAGCAGCACGGGACAGGGGAACACTGAAGCTTTCTTT. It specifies CASSTGQGNTEAFF.

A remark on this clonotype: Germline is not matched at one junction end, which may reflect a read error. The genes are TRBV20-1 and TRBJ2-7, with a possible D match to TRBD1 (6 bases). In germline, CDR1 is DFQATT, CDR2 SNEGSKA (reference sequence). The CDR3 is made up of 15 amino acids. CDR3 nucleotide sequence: TGCTGTGCTAGAGATCTAGGGGGAAGATCCTACGAGCAGTACTTC. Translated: CCARDLGGRSYEQYF.

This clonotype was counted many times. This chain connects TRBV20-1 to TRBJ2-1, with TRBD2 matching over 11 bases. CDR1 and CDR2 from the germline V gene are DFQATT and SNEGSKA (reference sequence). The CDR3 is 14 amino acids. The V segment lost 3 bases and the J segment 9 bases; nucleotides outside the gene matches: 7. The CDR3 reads CSARRLAGGSEQFF. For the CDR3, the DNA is TGCAGTGCTAGGCGCCTAGCGGGAGGTAGTGAGCAGTTCTTC.

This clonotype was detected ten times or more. CDR3 amino acids: CASTGGSGSSYNEQFF. The CDR3 region has the DNA TGTGCCAGCACGGGTGGTAGCGGTAGCTCCTACAATGAGCAGTTCTTC. This chain connects TRBV2 to TRBJ2-1; TRBD2 is a possible D gene (6 bases). There are 16 residues in the CDR3. Deletions cut 7 bases from V and 0 bases from J, with 16 bases between. Germline-derived CDR1 and CDR2 are SNHLY and FYNNEI.

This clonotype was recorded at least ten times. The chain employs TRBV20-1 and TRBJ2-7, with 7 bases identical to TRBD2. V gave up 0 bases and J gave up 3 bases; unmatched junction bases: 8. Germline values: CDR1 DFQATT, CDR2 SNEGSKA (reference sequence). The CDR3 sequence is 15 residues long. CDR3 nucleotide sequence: TGCAGTGCTAGAGATTGGGGGAGGGCCCACTACGAGCAGTACTTC. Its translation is CSARDWGRAHYEQYF.

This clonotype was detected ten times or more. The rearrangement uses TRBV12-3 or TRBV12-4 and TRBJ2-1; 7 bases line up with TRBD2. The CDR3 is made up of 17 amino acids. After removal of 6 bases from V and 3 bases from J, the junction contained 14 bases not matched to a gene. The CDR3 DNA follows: TGTGCCAGCAGGCCTTTTGACGGCGGGGGTCTCTACAATGAGCAGTTCTTC. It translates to CASRPFDGGGLYNEQFF.

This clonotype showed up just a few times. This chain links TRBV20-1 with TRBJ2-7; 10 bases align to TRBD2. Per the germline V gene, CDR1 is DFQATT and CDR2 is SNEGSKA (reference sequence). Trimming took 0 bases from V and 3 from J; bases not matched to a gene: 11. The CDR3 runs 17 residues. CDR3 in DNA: TGCAGTGCTAGAGATCTTATGACTAGCGGGTTTGACTACGAGCAGTACTTC. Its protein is CSARDLMTSGFDYEQYF.

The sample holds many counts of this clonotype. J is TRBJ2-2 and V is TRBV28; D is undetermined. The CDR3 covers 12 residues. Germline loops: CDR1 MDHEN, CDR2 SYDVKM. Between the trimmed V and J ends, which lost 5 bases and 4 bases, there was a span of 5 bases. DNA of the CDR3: TGTGCCAGCAGTCGGGCCACCGGGGAGCTGTTTTTT. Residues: CASSRATGELFF. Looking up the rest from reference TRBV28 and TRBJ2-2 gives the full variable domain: DVKVTQSSRYLVKRTGEKVFLECVQDMDHENMFWYRQDPGLGLRLIYFSYDVKMKEKGDIPEGYSVSREKKERFSLILESASTNQTSMYLCASSRATGELFFGEGSRLTVL.

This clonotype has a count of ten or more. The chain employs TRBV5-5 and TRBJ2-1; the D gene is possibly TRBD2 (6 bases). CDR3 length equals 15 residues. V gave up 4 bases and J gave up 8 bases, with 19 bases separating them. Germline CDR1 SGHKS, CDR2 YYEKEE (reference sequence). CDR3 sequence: CASSPLAQTRDEQFF. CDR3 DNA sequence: TGTGCCAGCAGCCCACTAGCCCAAACACGGGATGAGCAGTTCTTC.

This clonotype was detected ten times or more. The CDR3 spells CASSLGSLAGGNEQFF. The CDR3 nucleotides read TGTGCCAGCAGTTTAGGGTCACTAGCGGGAGGTAATGAGCAGTTCTTC. The chain combines TRBV12-3 or TRBV12-4 with TRBJ2-1, with 12 bases identical to TRBD2. J gave up 7 bases and V 1 base, and 5 bases lay outside the gene matches. There are 16 residues in the CDR3.

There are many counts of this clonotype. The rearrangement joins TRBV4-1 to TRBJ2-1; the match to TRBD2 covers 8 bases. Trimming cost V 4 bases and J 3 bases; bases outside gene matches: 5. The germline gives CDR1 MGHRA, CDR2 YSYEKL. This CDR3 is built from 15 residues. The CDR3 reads CASSLLLAGYNEQFF. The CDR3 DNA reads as TGCGCCAGCAGCCTCCTCCTAGCGGGCTACAATGAGCAGTTCTTC.

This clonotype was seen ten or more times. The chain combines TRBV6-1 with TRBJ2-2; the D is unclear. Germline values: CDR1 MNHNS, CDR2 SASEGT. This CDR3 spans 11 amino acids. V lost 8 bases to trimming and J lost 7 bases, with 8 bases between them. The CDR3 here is CASGYSGELFF. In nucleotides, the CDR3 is TGTGCCAGCGGTTACAGCGGGGAGCTGTTTTTT.

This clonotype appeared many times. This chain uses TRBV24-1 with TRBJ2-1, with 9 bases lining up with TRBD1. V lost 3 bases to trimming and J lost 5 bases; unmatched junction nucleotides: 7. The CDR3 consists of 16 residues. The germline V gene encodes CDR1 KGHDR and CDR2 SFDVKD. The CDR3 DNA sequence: TGTGCCACCAGTGATGCCGGGACAGGGTTAGACAATGAGCAGTTCTTC. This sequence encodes CATSDAGTGLDNEQFF.

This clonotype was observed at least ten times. In nucleotides, the CDR3 is TGTGCCAGCAGCACTGGGACTAGCGGAAGCTCCTACAATGAGCAGTTCTTC. Amino acid sequence: CASSTGTSGSSYNEQFF. This chain uses TRBV4-2 with TRBJ2-1; the match to TRBD2 covers 11 bases. CDR1 is LGHNA and CDR2 is YNFKEQ in the germline V gene. The CDR3 is 17 amino acids. V was pared by 5 bases and J by 0 bases, with 6 bases of the junction left unmatched.

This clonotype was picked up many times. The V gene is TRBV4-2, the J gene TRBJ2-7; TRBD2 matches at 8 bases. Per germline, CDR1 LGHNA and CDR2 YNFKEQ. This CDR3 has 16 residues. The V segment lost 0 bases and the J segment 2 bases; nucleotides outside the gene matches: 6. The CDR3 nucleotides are TGTGCCAGCAGCCAAGATCGTAGTAGCGGGACCTACGAGCAGTACTTC. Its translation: CASSQDRSSGTYEQYF.

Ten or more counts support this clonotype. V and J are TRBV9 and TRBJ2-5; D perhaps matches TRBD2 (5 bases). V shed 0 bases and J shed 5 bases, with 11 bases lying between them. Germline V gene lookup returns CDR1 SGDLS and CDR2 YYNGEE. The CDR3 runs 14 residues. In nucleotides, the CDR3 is TGTGCCAGCAGCGTAGATAGGTGGGAGGAGACCCAGTACTTC. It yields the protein CASSVDRWEETQYF.

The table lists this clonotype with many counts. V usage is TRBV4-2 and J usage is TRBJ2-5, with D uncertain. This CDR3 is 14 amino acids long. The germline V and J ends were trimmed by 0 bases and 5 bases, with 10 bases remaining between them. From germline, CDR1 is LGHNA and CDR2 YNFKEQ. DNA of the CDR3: TGTGCCAGCAGCCAAGAAGTACTTTGGGAGACCCAGTACTTC. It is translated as CASSQEVLWETQYF.

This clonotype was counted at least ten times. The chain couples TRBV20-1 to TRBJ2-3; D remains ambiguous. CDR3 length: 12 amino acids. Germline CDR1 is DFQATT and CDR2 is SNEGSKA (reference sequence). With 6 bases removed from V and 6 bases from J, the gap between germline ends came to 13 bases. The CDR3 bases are TGCAGTGCCTCTAACCCCCGGGATACGCAGTATTTT. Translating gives CSASNPRDTQYF.

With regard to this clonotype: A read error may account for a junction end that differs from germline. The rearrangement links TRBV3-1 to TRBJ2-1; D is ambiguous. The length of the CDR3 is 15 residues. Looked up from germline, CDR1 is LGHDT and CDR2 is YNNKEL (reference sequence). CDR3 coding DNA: TGTGCCAGCAGCAAAGATTGGATACCCGGCAATGAGCAGTTCTTC. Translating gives CASSKDWIPGNEQFF.